This TCR beta chain was identified during a study of control samples from healthy donors and cancer patients. The table came from immunoSEQ multiplex PCR; TCRdb's copy has only in-frame clones and leaves some out. Of about 170,000 clones in the sample, 93% were seen once. This CDR3 contains 13 residues. Unmatched junction bases numbered 7, after V lost 4 bases and J lost 8 bases. The germline V gene has CDR1 SQVTM and CDR2 ANQGSEA. The sequencing input was blood. The chain is built from TRBV29-1 and TRBJ2-2; 7 nucleotides line up with TRBD2. The sequence was collected from a woman in her sixties or seventies in good health. The CDR3 loop is CSVANGGNGELFF. The CDR3 nucleotides are TGCAGCGTTGCGAACGGGGGGAATGGGGAGCTGTTTTTT.